The 12 T cell receptor beta chains in this list originate from one sample, sequenced in a study of neoadjuvant anti-PD-1 for oral cavity cancer. Clones were read by immunoSEQ multiplex PCR, and TCRdb kept only the in-frame ones, dropping some. Among fewer than 35,000 clones listed, around 87% were seen once. The specimen was PBMCs, collected before nivolumab (anti-PD-1) treatment. These receptors were obtained from a person between 40 and 80 years old with oral cavity squamous cell carcinoma.

The rearrangement uses TRBV11-2 and TRBJ2-5, with 9 bases aligning to TRBD2. With 5 bases clipped from V and 2 bases from J, the junction kept 6 bases outside the gene matches. The CDR3 is made up of 15 amino acids. The germline gives CDR1 SGHAT, CDR2 FQNNGV. The CDR3: CASSPVAGDQETQYF. The CDR3 DNA sequence: TGTGCCAGCAGCCCCGTAGCGGGGGATCAAGAGACCCAGTACTTC.

The chain is built from TRBV4-1 and TRBJ2-1, with TRBD1 matching over 9 bases. V was pared by 2 bases and J by 6 bases, with 5 bases of the junction left unmatched. This CDR3 is built from 15 residues. Germline V lookup: CDR1 MGHRA, CDR2 YSYEKL. This CDR3 reads CASSQQGDRANEQFF. CDR3 nucleotide sequence: TGCGCCAGCAGCCAACAAGGGGACAGGGCCAATGAGCAGTTCTTC.

This chain joins TRBV6-5 and TRBJ1-2; TRBD1 aligns across 9 bases. In germline, CDR1 is MNHEY, CDR2 SVGAGI. V lost 5 bases, J lost 4 bases, and 8 bases stayed unmatched. The CDR3 is 15 residues long. The CDR3 sequence is CASSPTGGAIYGYTF. The CDR3 DNA sequence: TGTGCCAGCAGTCCTACAGGGGGCGCGATCTATGGCTACACCTTC.

This clone was recorded once. The gene calls are TRBV11-2 and TRBJ2-2; no firm D call. V gave up 1 base and J gave up 2 bases, with 11 bases separating them. This CDR3 has 16 residues. The germline CDR1 and CDR2 sequences are SGHAT and FQNNGV. CDR3 coding DNA: TGTGCCAGCAGCTTAGGCGGCACCGGAAACACCGGGGAGCTGTTTTTT. This encodes CASSLGGTGNTGELFF. Supplemented by reference TRBV11-2 and TRBJ2-2, the full variable domain reads EAGVAQSPRYKIIEKRQSVAFWCNPISGHATLYWYQQILGQGPKLLIQFQNNGVVDDSQLPKDRFSAERLKGVDSTLKIQPAKLEDSAVYLCASSLGGTGNTGELFFGEGSRLTVL.

This clone has only a few counts. This chain joins TRBV11-1 and TRBJ2-7; no reliable D call. Germline assignment: CDR1 SGHAT and CDR2 FQDESV (reference sequence). CDR3 length: 13 amino acids. V was trimmed by 1 base and J by 1 base, leaving 5 bases between them. CDR3 region: CASSLVSSYEQYF. CDR3 DNA sequence: TGTGCCAGCAGCTTAGTCTCTTCCTACGAGCAGTACTTC.

The chain is built from TRBV4-3 and TRBJ2-7; D remains ambiguous. The CDR3 spans 14 residues. CDR1 is LGHNA and CDR2 is YSLEER in the germline V gene. V lost 0 bases, J lost 4 bases, and 10 bases lay in between. CDR3 sequence: CASSQERHSYEQYF. CDR3 coding DNA: TGCGCCAGCAGCCAAGAGAGGCACTCATACGAGCAGTACTTC.

The J gene is TRBJ2-7, the V gene TRBV19; maybe TRBD2 (5 bases). Deletions cut 3 bases from V and 2 bases from J, with 8 bases between. CDR1 is LNHDA and CDR2 is SQIVND in the germline V gene (reference sequence). CDR3 length: 13 residues. DNA for the CDR3: TGTGCCAGTAGTATGACTACCACCTACGAGCAGTACTTC. It specifies CASSMTTTYEQYF.

The gene calls are TRBV30 and TRBJ1-1, with D hard to call. CDR3 length: 16 amino acids. Trimming stripped 0 bases from V and 0 bases from J, with 14 bases between. Germline values: CDR1 GTSNPN, CDR2 SVGIG (reference sequence). The CDR3 DNA sequence: TGTGCCTGGAGTGTTAGGCGGGCGAGCATGAACACTGAAGCTTTCTTT. This translates into CAWSVRRASMNTEAFF.

The chain recombines TRBV11-2 with TRBJ2-1; 14 nucleotides agree with TRBD2. V lost 3 bases to trimming and J lost 10 bases; unmatched junction nucleotides: 5. The germline V gene encodes CDR1 SGHAT and CDR2 FQNNGV. This CDR3 spans 15 amino acids. This chain's CDR3 is CASSLGTSGGAEQFF. CDR3 DNA: TGTGCCAGCAGCTTGGGGACTAGCGGGGGAGCCGAGCAGTTCTTC.

The genes are TRBV7-9 and TRBJ2-5, with a tentative D call TRBD1 (6 bases). This CDR3 is built from 14 residues. With 5 bases removed from V and 1 base from J, the gap between germline ends came to 11 bases. The V gene's germline CDR1 is SEHNR and CDR2 FQNEAQ (reference sequence). CDR3 amino acids: CASSQDSSQETQYF. The CDR3 DNA is TGTGCCAGCAGCCAGGACAGCTCCCAAGAGACCCAGTACTTC.

This clone turned up a few times. The chain combines TRBV10-3 with TRBJ1-6, with TRBD1 identical over 8 bases. The CDR3 runs 14 residues. CDR1 is ENHRY, CDR2 SYGVKD, per germline. V gave up 3 bases and J gave up 10 bases; unmatched junction bases: 5. CDR3 nucleotides: TGTGCCATCAGTGAAGGGACAGGCGCATCACCCCTCCACTTT. It is translated as CAISEGTGASPLHF.

J is TRBJ1-5 and V is TRBV19; D gene ambiguous. The CDR3 runs 14 residues. Trimming cost V 8 bases and J 0 bases, with 11 bases left between them. The germline V gene encodes CDR1 LNHDA and CDR2 SQIVND (reference sequence). CDR3 DNA: TGTGCCAGTGCTGGACGGAATAGCAATCAGCCCCAGCATTTT. Its protein is CASAGRNSNQPQHF.